A selection of T cell receptor beta chains follows, all from one sample in a study of blood T cell repertoires in COVID-19. The table came from immunoSEQ multiplex PCR; TCRdb's copy has only in-frame clones and leaves some out. This sample has about 200,000 clones, with about three quarters found just once. Material: peripheral blood. All receptors derive from a woman between 65 and 79 years old with acute or convalescent COVID-19. Each CDR3 is given with its conserved first and last residue. The D gene is left open where the match is weak. Part of the rows lack a size; the others show once, few, many or a class for expanded clones.

abundance: .
v_gene: TRBV6-1
d_gene: .
j_gene: TRBJ1-2
CDR3nt: TGTGCCAGCAGTGATACGGGGGGCGTATATGGCTACACCTTC
CDR3aa: CASSDTGGVYGYTF

abundance: .
v_gene: TRBV18
d_gene: TRBD1
j_gene: TRBJ2-3
CDR3nt: TGTGCCAGCTCACCACCGACAGGGGAGTATACGCAGTATTTT
CDR3aa: CASSPPTGEYTQYF

abundance: .
v_gene: TRBV23-1
d_gene: .
j_gene: TRBJ1-6
CDR3nt: TGCGCCAGCAGTCGAGATCTGATTAGGGGAGGCAATTCACCCCTCCACTTT
CDR3aa: CASSRDLIRGGNSPLHF

abundance: .
v_gene: TRBV9
d_gene: TRBD2
j_gene: TRBJ2-3
CDR3nt: TGTGCCAGCAGCGTGGAGGGGGGGCTAGCGGGTACTAGCACAGATACGCAGTATTTT
CDR3aa: CASSVEGGLAGTSTDTQYF

abundance: .
v_gene: TRBV4-1
d_gene: TRBD2
j_gene: TRBJ2-1
CDR3nt: TGCGCCAGCAGCCAACCCCGGGGACTAGCGGGAGTGGATGAGCAGTTCTTC
CDR3aa: CASSQPRGLAGVDEQFF

abundance: .
v_gene: TRBV7-2
d_gene: TRBD2
j_gene: TRBJ2-7
CDR3nt: TGTGCCAGCAGCTTACGGACTAGCGGAAGGCCCTACGAGCAGTACTTC
CDR3aa: CASSLRTSGRPYEQYF

abundance: .
v_gene: TRBV5-4
d_gene: TRBD1
j_gene: TRBJ2-5
CDR3nt: TGTGCCAGCAGCCGGGACAGGGAGACCCAGTACTTC
CDR3aa: CASSRDRETQYF

abundance: once
v_gene: TRBV11-2
d_gene: TRBD1
j_gene: TRBJ2-2
CDR3nt: TGTGCCAGCAGCTTCGACAGGGTATCCGGGGAGCTGTTTTTT
CDR3aa: CASSFDRVSGELFF

abundance: .
v_gene: TRBV6-5
d_gene: .
j_gene: TRBJ2-2
CDR3nt: TGTGCCAGCAGTTACTGGCCCGGGGAGCTGTTTTTT
CDR3aa: CASSYWPGELFF

abundance: .
v_gene: TRBV5-1
d_gene: TRBD1
j_gene: TRBJ1-2
CDR3nt: TGCGCCAGCAGCTCAGGGGGACAGGAAGGCTACACCTTC
CDR3aa: CASSSGGQEGYTF

abundance: .
v_gene: TRBV6-6
d_gene: TRBD1
j_gene: TRBJ2-5
CDR3nt: TGTGCCAGCAGTTTAAGACAGGGGATGGAGACCCAGTACTTC
CDR3aa: CASSLRQGMETQYF

abundance: .
v_gene: TRBV5-4
d_gene: .
j_gene: TRBJ1-4
CDR3nt: TGTGCCAGCAGCTTAGGGGGATTTCGGGCAGGGGAAGAAAAACTGTTTTTT
CDR3aa: CASSLGGFRAGEEKLFF

abundance: .
v_gene: TRBV4-2
d_gene: .
j_gene: TRBJ2-7
CDR3nt: TGTGCCAGCAGCCAAGGCTTTAGCGGAGGTGGCTACGAGCAGTACTTC
CDR3aa: CASSQGFSGGGYEQYF

abundance: .
v_gene: TRBV28
d_gene: .
j_gene: TRBJ1-2
CDR3nt: TGTGCCAGCAGCCCATCGGGCTATGGCTACACCTTC
CDR3aa: CASSPSGYGYTF

abundance: .
v_gene: TRBV4-2
d_gene: TRBD1
j_gene: TRBJ2-2
CDR3nt: TGTGCCAGCAGCCAAGTTAACAGGGGTAACACCGGGGAGCTGTTTTTT
CDR3aa: CASSQVNRGNTGELFF

abundance: .
v_gene: TRBV27
d_gene: TRBD1
j_gene: TRBJ1-1
CDR3nt: TGTGCCAGCAGTTACAACAGGGGGCAAGCTTTCTTT
CDR3aa: CASSYNRGQAFF

abundance: .
v_gene: TRBV2
d_gene: TRBD2
j_gene: TRBJ2-3
CDR3nt: TGTGCCAGCAGTCCGGGGGGAAATACGCAGTATTTT
CDR3aa: CASSPGGNTQYF

abundance: .
v_gene: TRBV7-3
d_gene: TRBD2
j_gene: TRBJ2-1
CDR3nt: TGTGCCAGCAGCTTACCCCCGACTAGCGGGAAAGGGAATGAGCAGTTCTTC
CDR3aa: CASSLPPTSGKGNEQFF

abundance: .
v_gene: TRBV2
d_gene: TRBD2
j_gene: TRBJ2-5
CDR3nt: TGTGCCAGCAGTGAATGGCGGGGAGGGGAGACCCAGTACTTC
CDR3aa: CASSEWRGGETQYF

abundance: few
v_gene: TRBV11-3
d_gene: .
j_gene: TRBJ2-1
CDR3nt: TGTGCCAGCAGCTTAGGTAGTGGATTCGGGGATGAGCAGTTCTTC
CDR3aa: CASSLGSGFGDEQFF

abundance: .
v_gene: TRBV7-3
d_gene: .
j_gene: TRBJ2-1
CDR3nt: TGTGCCAGCAGCTCCCGGCAGGGGCCCTACAATGAGCAGTTCTTC
CDR3aa: CASSSRQGPYNEQFF

abundance: .
v_gene: TRBV29-1
d_gene: TRBD2
j_gene: TRBJ2-7
CDR3nt: TGCAGCGTCCCCGATAGGCTAGCGGCGAAGGGGCAGTACTTC
CDR3aa: CSVPDRLAAKGQYF

abundance: .
v_gene: TRBV30
d_gene: TRBD2
j_gene: TRBJ2-7
CDR3nt: TGTGCCTGGAGTATTCTAGCGGGAGGCCACGAGCAGTACTTC
CDR3aa: CAWSILAGGHEQYF

abundance: .
v_gene: TRBV3-1/TRBV3-2
d_gene: .
j_gene: TRBJ1-1
CDR3nt: TGTGCCAGCAGCCGACGTGGGCAAGGCACTGAAGCTTTCTTT
CDR3aa: CASSRRGQGTEAFF

abundance: .
v_gene: TRBV29-1
d_gene: .
j_gene: TRBJ1-2
CDR3nt: TGCAGCGAGGAGCAGGGGTGGGATGGCTACACCTTC
CDR3aa: CSEEQGWDGYTF

abundance: .
v_gene: TRBV6-5
d_gene: .
j_gene: TRBJ1-1
CDR3nt: TGTGCCAGCAGGGCTAGACAGGATAGGAACACTGAAGCTTTCTTT
CDR3aa: CASRARQDRNTEAFF

abundance: few
v_gene: TRBV4-1
d_gene: TRBD2
j_gene: TRBJ2-2
CDR3nt: TGCGCCAGCAGCCAAGAGGTAGGACTAGCGGGAAACACCGGGGAGCTGTTTTTT
CDR3aa: CASSQEVGLAGNTGELFF

abundance: .
v_gene: TRBV11-3
d_gene: .
j_gene: TRBJ2-1
CDR3nt: TGTGCCAGCAGCAGCGGTAGCTCCTACAATGAGCAGTTCTTC
CDR3aa: CASSSGSSYNEQFF

abundance: .
v_gene: TRBV7-8
d_gene: TRBD2
j_gene: TRBJ2-1
CDR3nt: TGTGCCAGCAGCTTTAGTTCGGGCGGGAGGATGAATGAGCAGTTCTTC
CDR3aa: CASSFSSGGRMNEQFF

abundance: few
v_gene: TRBV27
d_gene: .
j_gene: TRBJ1-4
CDR3nt: TGTGCCAGCAGAACAGGGAAGTTCGGGGAAAAACTGTTTTTT
CDR3aa: CASRTGKFGEKLFF

abundance: once
v_gene: TRBV7-7
d_gene: TRBD2
j_gene: TRBJ2-1
CDR3nt: TGTGCTAGCAGCTTAACTAGCGGGACATTCAATGAGCAGTTCTTC
CDR3aa: CASSLTSGTFNEQFF

abundance: .
v_gene: TRBV10-3
d_gene: .
j_gene: TRBJ2-5
CDR3nt: TGTGCCATCAGTGAGCCCCAGGGCGGGCGGGGAGAGACCCAGTACTTC
CDR3aa: CAISEPQGGRGETQYF

abundance: .
v_gene: TRBV6-4
d_gene: TRBD1
j_gene: TRBJ1-5
CDR3nt: TGTGCCAGAGGACCCCGGAAGGGGACAGAACAGCCCCAGCATTTT
CDR3aa: CARGPRKGTEQPQHF

abundance: .
v_gene: TRBV3-1/TRBV3-2
d_gene: TRBD1
j_gene: TRBJ1-2
CDR3nt: TGTGCCAGCAGCCCGACAGGGAACGATGGCTACACCTTC
CDR3aa: CASSPTGNDGYTF

abundance: .
v_gene: TRBV7-2
d_gene: TRBD2
j_gene: TRBJ2-1
CDR3nt: TGTGCCAGCAGCTCGGGACTAGCGAGCTACAATGAGCAGTTCTTC
CDR3aa: CASSSGLASYNEQFF

abundance: .
v_gene: TRBV7-9
d_gene: TRBD2
j_gene: TRBJ2-7
CDR3nt: TGTGCCAGCAGCCCATCTAGCGGACTCACCTACGAGCAGTACTTC
CDR3aa: CASSPSSGLTYEQYF

abundance: .
v_gene: TRBV29-1
d_gene: .
j_gene: TRBJ1-1
CDR3nt: TGCAGCGTTGATACGGGGATGAACACTGAAGCTTTCTTT
CDR3aa: CSVDTGMNTEAFF

abundance: .
v_gene: TRBV5-5
d_gene: TRBD1
j_gene: TRBJ2-1
CDR3nt: TGTGCCAGCAGCTTAGGACAGGGGGCGACAGCCTACAATGAGCAGTTCTTC
CDR3aa: CASSLGQGATAYNEQFF

abundance: .
v_gene: TRBV18
d_gene: TRBD2
j_gene: TRBJ2-7
CDR3nt: TGTGCCAGCTCACCTCCGGGGGGGTTGGACTACGAGCAGTACTTC
CDR3aa: CASSPPGGLDYEQYF

abundance: .
v_gene: TRBV5-1
d_gene: .
j_gene: TRBJ1-5
CDR3nt: TGCGCCAGCAGCTTGGGGGCAGGGGACCAGCCCCAGCATTTT
CDR3aa: CASSLGAGDQPQHF

abundance: few
v_gene: TRBV6-5
d_gene: TRBD1
j_gene: TRBJ2-7
CDR3nt: TGTGCCAGCCGGGACAGGGTGGTGGGCGAGCAGTACTTC
CDR3aa: CASRDRVVGEQYF

abundance: .
v_gene: TRBV4-1
d_gene: TRBD2
j_gene: TRBJ2-1
CDR3nt: TGCGCCAGCAGCCAAGGTCGACTAGCGGGGGGGGAAACCTACAATGAGCAGTTCTTC
CDR3aa: CASSQGRLAGGETYNEQFF

abundance: .
v_gene: TRBV18
d_gene: TRBD1
j_gene: TRBJ1-2
CDR3nt: TGTGCCAGCTCACCAGACAGGGAAGCCGACTACACCTTC
CDR3aa: CASSPDREADYTF

abundance: .
v_gene: TRBV2
d_gene: TRBD1
j_gene: TRBJ1-5
CDR3nt: TGTGCCAGCAAACCACAGGGGGGTTTCAGCAATCAGCCCCAGCATTTT
CDR3aa: CASKPQGGFSNQPQHF

abundance: .
v_gene: TRBV7-6
d_gene: TRBD1
j_gene: TRBJ2-5
CDR3nt: TGTGCCAGCAGCACCCCGGGACAGGGCCAAGAGACCCAGTACTTC
CDR3aa: CASSTPGQGQETQYF

abundance: .
v_gene: TRBV5-4
d_gene: TRBD1
j_gene: TRBJ1-1
CDR3nt: TGTGCCAGCAGCTGGGCCGGGACAGCGAACACTGAAGCTTTCTTT
CDR3aa: CASSWAGTANTEAFF